The 15 T cell receptor beta chains below come from one sample, sequenced in a study of response to subunit inactivated influenza vaccine. Using its own MiXCR run on the RT-PCR reads, TCRdb lists one record per CDR3 protein. There are 750,000 to 850,000 distinct CDR3 sequences in the sample; approximately 17% occur only once, and roughly a tenth lies in the top ten. The input for sequencing was PBMCs from blood, taken more than 4 days after vaccination. The receptors derive from a man in his fifties who received an inactivated influenza vaccine.

The gene calls are TRBV6-5 and TRBJ2-5; D remains ambiguous. Trimming took 0 bases from V and 1 from J, leaving 6 bases between them. This CDR3 has 14 residues. Germline V gene lookup returns CDR1 MNHEY and CDR2 SVGAGI. The CDR3, as DNA: TGTGCCAGCAGTTACTCCCCATCCCAAGAGACCCAGTACTTC. This codes for CASSYSPSQETQYF.

CDR3 sequence (DNA): TGTGCCAGCAGTACAGGGGGTGCAAGCACAGATACGCAGTATTTT. It codes for CASSTGGASTDTQYF. The chain links TRBV9 to TRBJ2-3, with 8 bases aligning to TRBD1. This CDR3 has 15 residues. The J segment lost 0 bases and the V segment lost 5 bases, leaving 5 bases of the junction unmatched. Per the germline V gene, CDR1 is SGDLS and CDR2 is YYNGEE.

The chain couples TRBV28 to TRBJ1-2; 9 bases agree with TRBD1. The CDR3 totals 13 residues. Losses at the gene ends were 6 bases for V and 6 bases for J; bases not matched to a gene: 5. Germline CDR1 reads MDHEN; CDR2 reads SYDVKM. The CDR3 loop is CASSNGQGNGYTF. DNA for the CDR3: TGTGCCAGCAGCAACGGACAGGGGAATGGCTACACCTTC.

The CDR3 DNA sequence: TGTGCCAGCAGTCCCACTAGAGCCTACAATGAGCAGTTCTTC. Protein: CASSPTRAYNEQFF. The chain employs TRBV12-3 or TRBV12-4 and TRBJ2-1, with TRBD2 as a possible D gene (5 bases). The CDR3 is 14 residues long. The V gene lost 5 bases and the J gene lost 2 bases, with 10 bases spanning the gap.

This chain links TRBV5-8 with TRBJ2-7; possibly TRBD1 for D (6 bases). In germline, CDR1 is SGHTS, CDR2 YDEGEE. V was clipped by 0 bases and J by 0 bases, with 16 bases between them. The CDR3 is made up of 17 amino acids. CDR3 coding DNA: TGTGCCAGCAGCTTGGAAGTCTTGGGACACAGCTCCTACGAGCAGTACTTC. It is translated as CASSLEVLGHSSYEQYF.

This chain links TRBV20-1 with TRBJ1-4; no clear D. The germline CDR1 and CDR2 sequences are DFQATT and SNEGSKA (reference sequence). The V end lost 5 bases, the J end lost 8 bases, and 15 bases lay between the germline ends. This CDR3 spans 13 amino acids. CDR3 residues: CSAPRARTEKLFF. The CDR3 coding sequence is TGCAGTGCTCCCCGGGCCAGAACCGAAAAACTGTTTTTT.

The gene calls are TRBV29-1 and TRBJ2-3; TRBD2 agrees at 11 bases. The CDR3 runs to 14 residues. Germline trimming cut 6 bases from V and 6 bases from J; bases unmatched to any gene: 8. The germline V gene encodes CDR1 SQVTM and CDR2 ANQGSEA. The CDR3 nucleotides read TGCAGCGTGAGGTCTAGCGGGAGGCGCGATACGCAGTATTTT. This codes for CSVRSSGRRDTQYF.

Only a few counts were recorded for this clonotype. The chain combines TRBV7-8 with TRBJ1-6, with D unclear. Between the trimmed V and J ends, which lost 1 base and 14 bases, there was a span of 6 bases. The germline V gene has CDR1 SGHVS and CDR2 FQNEAQ. CDR3 length: 11 amino acids. This CDR3 is CASSLGEALHF. The DNA for the CDR3 is TGTGCCAGCAGCTTAGGAGAGGCCCTCCACTTT.

The chain recombines TRBV21-1 with TRBJ2-1; the tabulated D call, TRBD1, remains unverified against the DNA. TRBV21-1 is an annotated pseudogene. The CDR3 loop spans 11 amino acids. The CDR3 sequence is CASSTQGEQFF. As DNA, the CDR3 is TGTGCCAGCAGCACTCAGGGGGAGCAGTTCTTC.

The rearrangement joins TRBV24-1 to TRBJ2-3; 7 positions match TRBD1. V shed 0 bases and J 1 base; nucleotides not matched to a gene: 6. Germline V gene data show CDR1 as KGHDR and CDR2 as SFDVKD. The CDR3 length is 17 residues. CDR3 DNA: TGTGCCACCAGTGATTTGCACAGGGGCGAATGCACAGATACGCAGTATTTT. Translating gives CATSDLHRGECTDTQYF.

This clonotype was counted many times. The rearrangement uses TRBV5-6 and TRBJ2-3; 11 nucleotides match TRBD2. Germline V gene sequence: CDR1 SGHDT, CDR2 YYEEEE. The CDR3 spans 14 residues. Trimming cost V 5 bases and J 5 bases; bases outside gene matches: 4. The CDR3 DNA reads as TGTGCCAGCAGGACTAGCGGGATTCAAGATACGCAGTATTTT. It yields the protein CASRTSGIQDTQYF.

The rearrangement joins TRBV18 to TRBJ2-1, with D hard to call. The CDR3 sequence is 13 residues long. Trimming cost V 2 bases and J 5 bases, with 7 bases left between them. Germline lookup yields CDR1 KGHSH and CDR2 LQKENI. The CDR3 here is CASSPDTHNEQFF. In DNA form, the CDR3 reads TGTGCCAGCTCACCAGACACACACAATGAGCAGTTCTTC.

The CDR3 loop is CASKRTGELFF. The CDR3 coding sequence is TGTGCCAGCAAGAGGACCGGGGAGCTGTTTTTT. The chain links TRBV12-3 or TRBV12-4 to TRBJ2-2, with D uncertain. The CDR3 totals 11 residues. The V gene lost 7 bases and the J gene lost 5 bases, with 5 bases spanning the gap.

This clonotype was seen a handful of times. The chain recombines TRBV20-1 with TRBJ2-1, with D unclear. The V gene's germline CDR1 is DFQATT and CDR2 SNEGSKA (reference sequence). With 0 bases removed from V and 9 bases from J, the gap between germline ends came to 9 bases. The CDR3 runs 12 residues. The DNA of the CDR3 is TGCAGTGCTAGAGAGGGGTGGACTGAGCAGTTCTTC. Amino acid sequence: CSAREGWTEQFF.

This clonotype was seen more than once but under ten times. V gene TRBV12-3 or TRBV12-4 combines with J gene TRBJ2-4, with TRBD1 matching over 7 bases. Trimming cost V 5 bases and J 5 bases; bases outside gene matches: 3. There are 13 residues in the CDR3. Here the CDR3 DNA reads TGTGCCAGCAGTCACAGGGGTGAAAACATTCAGTACTTC. Translated: CASSHRGENIQYF.